This TCR beta chain was profiled in a study of cytomegalovirus exposure and HLA in healthy donors. General study results and limits: A link between a missense DCLRE1C variant and TCR beta V- and J-gene trimming emerged from a later analysis.

This CDR3 comprises 17 residues. Germline CDR1 is LGHNA and CDR2 is YSLEER. V lost 0 bases, J lost 0 bases, and 14 bases lay in between. PCR was performed using 60 Vbeta and 13 Jbeta primers. The method was immunoSEQ multiplex PCR; TCRdb's version includes in-frame clones alone and lacks a portion of them. The sample carries fewer than 150,000 clones, 74% recorded once. The donors comprised healthy bone marrow donors. Note on this clone: What it binds is unknown.

The chain employs TRBV4-3 and TRBJ1-2; no reliable D call. The sequencing sample was made of PBMCs. The sequence was collected from a middle-aged woman in good health and CMV-seropositive. CDR3 region: CASSQEYGFWSNYGYTF. Written as DNA, the CDR3 is TGCGCCAGCAGCCAAGAGTACGGTTTCTGGTCTAACTATGGCTACACCTTC.